These 8 T cell receptor beta chains came from one sample sequenced in a study of blood T cell repertoires in COVID-19. Sequencing used immunoSEQ multiplex PCR; TCRdb keeps in-frame clones, though not all of them. The table shows approximately 300,000 clones, with more than 70% occurring only once. The material sequenced was PBMCs or T cells enriched from blood (not recorded which). These receptors were obtained from a woman younger than 45 who had recovered from COVID-19.

The rearrangement uses TRBV19 and TRBJ2-2; TRBD2 matches at 9 bases. CDR3 length: 16 residues. J gave up 4 bases and V 2 bases, and 5 bases lay outside the gene matches. Per germline, CDR1 LNHDA and CDR2 SQIVND (reference sequence). DNA for the CDR3: TGTGCCAGTAGTATACGAGCGGGGGGCATCACCGGGGAGCTGTTTTTT. It yields the protein CASSIRAGGITGELFF.

The DNA of the CDR3 is TGTGCCAGCAGCCTGCCCTGGAGGAATTCACCCCTCCACTTT. Its protein product is CASSLPWRNSPLHF. The J gene is TRBJ1-6, the V gene TRBV7-8; D not resolved. The V gene lost 5 bases and the J gene lost 7 bases, with 12 bases spanning the gap. Germline V lookup: CDR1 SGHVS, CDR2 FQNEAQ. There are 14 residues in the CDR3. Full variable domain (missing parts from reference TRBV7-8 and TRBJ1-6): GAGVSQSPRYKVAKRGQDVALRCDPISGHVSLFWYQQALGQGPEFLTYFQNEAQLDKSGLPSDRFFAERPEGSVSTLKIQRTQQEDSAVYLCASSLPWRNSPLHFGNGTRLTVT.

J is TRBJ2-2 and V is TRBV6-5; D may be TRBD1 (6 bases). The CDR3 runs to 13 residues. The germline V and J ends were trimmed by 7 bases and 4 bases, with 10 bases remaining between them. The germline V gene encodes CDR1 MNHEY and CDR2 SVGAGI. The CDR3 sequence is CASNRGGTGELFF. CDR3 in DNA: TGTGCCAGCAACAGAGGGGGCACCGGGGAGCTGTTTTTT.

The J gene is TRBJ2-7, the V gene TRBV28; 9 positions agree with TRBD1. The length of the CDR3 is 13 residues. Trimming cost V 7 bases and J 6 bases; bases outside gene matches: 7. Germline V gene data show CDR1 as MDHEN and CDR2 as SYDVKM. CDR3 amino acids: CASIQQGASEQYF. CDR3 sequence (DNA): TGTGCCAGCATCCAACAGGGGGCAAGCGAGCAGTACTTC.

The chain carries TRBV9 and TRBJ2-3; 7 nucleotides align to TRBD1. This CDR3 contains 14 residues. The germline CDR1 and CDR2 sequences are SGDLS and YYNGEE. With V trimmed by 3 bases and J by 5 bases, 6 bases remained unmatched. As DNA, the CDR3 is TGTGCCAGCAGCGCCGGGACAGCCGGAGATACGCAGTATTTT. This translates into CASSAGTAGDTQYF.

The V call is TRBV2, the J call TRBJ1-4; a possible D gene is TRBD1 (5 bases). This CDR3 has 14 amino acids. Germline loops: CDR1 SNHLY, CDR2 FYNNEI. Trimming cost V 7 bases and J 12 bases, with 21 bases left between them. Here the CDR3 reads CASTRGTPPGELFF. The CDR3 DNA reads TGTGCCAGCACGCGCGGGACCCCCCCCGGCGAACTGTTTTTT. Filled out from reference TRBV2 and TRBJ1-4, the complete variable domain reads EPEVTQTPSHQVTQMGQEVILRCVPISNHLYFYWYRQILGQKVEFLVSFYNNEISEKSEIFDDQFSVERPDGSNFTLKIRSTKLEDSAMYFCASTRGTPPGELFFGSGTQLSVL.

J is TRBJ1-3 and V is TRBV28, with 7 bases fitting TRBD1. The CDR3 length is 15 residues. With V trimmed by 1 base and J by 6 bases, 6 bases remained unmatched. Germline CDR1 is MDHEN and CDR2 is SYDVKM. The CDR3 DNA reads as TGTGCCAGCAGTTTATACGGGACAGCGGAAAACACCATATATTTT. It specifies CASSLYGTAENTIYF.

The chain uses TRBV3-1 (or the pseudogene TRBV3-2) and TRBJ2-7; D is uncertain. This CDR3 has 15 residues. V shed 1 base and J shed 2 bases, with 12 bases lying between them. Germline-derived CDR1 and CDR2 are LGHDT and YNNKEL (reference sequence). This CDR3 reads CASSQAVGVAYEQYF. Here the CDR3 DNA reads TGTGCCAGCAGCCAAGCTGTAGGAGTCGCCTACGAGCAGTACTTC.